The clone carrying this T cell receptor beta chain was counted once. Clones were read by immunoSEQ multiplex PCR, and TCRdb kept only the in-frame ones, dropping some. The sample records about 270,000 clones, roughly 90% being singletons. This sample is part of a study of blood T cell repertoires in COVID-19. Germline CDR1 reads MGHRA; CDR2 reads YSYEKL. This CDR3 contains 15 residues. Trimming at V came to 4 bases and at J to 6 bases, leaving 10 bases not matched to a gene. This clonotype was obtained from a woman in her fifties or sixties who had recovered from COVID-19. The chain is built from TRBV4-1 and TRBJ1-2, with TRBD1 identical over 8 bases. Source material: PBMCs or T cells enriched from blood (not recorded which). CDR3 in DNA: TGCGCCAGCAGCCGGCAACAGGGGGGTCGGGATGGCTACACCTTC. Encoded protein: CASSRQQGGRDGYTF.